What follows are 13 T cell receptor beta chains derived from one specimen sequenced in a study of T cells of healthy individuals. One entry per CDR3 protein, called by TCRdb with MiXCR from the 5' RACE reads. The data hold some 69,000 distinct CDR3 sequences, with around 15% observed a single time. These receptors came from a human donor in good health.

This clonotype was detected ten times or more. The V call is TRBV28, the J call TRBJ1-1; 7 nucleotides align to TRBD1. Germline CDR1 MDHEN, CDR2 SYDVKM. The CDR3 has 16 amino acids. V shed 5 bases and J 4 bases; nucleotides not matched to a gene: 13. CDR3 in DNA: TGTGCCAGCAGTCCCCCGGGGCAGGGGGGATTCACTGAAGCTTTCTTT. Protein product: CASSPPGQGGFTEAFF.

The gene calls are TRBV7-8 and TRBJ2-5; D is possibly TRBD1 or TRBD2 (6 bases each). CDR3 length: 17 amino acids. Germline V gene lookup returns CDR1 SGHVS and CDR2 FQNEAQ. V was pared by 6 bases and J by 5 bases, with 25 bases between. The CDR3 DNA reads TGTGCCAGCAGTCTAGAGGGAACGGGGGCCGAAGGCGAGACCCAGTACTTC. It specifies CASSLEGTGAEGETQYF. Full variable domain (remainder filled in from reference TRBV7-8 and TRBJ2-5): GAGVSQSPRYKVAKRGQDVALRCDPISGHVSLFWYQQALGQGPEFLTYFQNEAQLDKSGLPSDRFFAERPEGSVSTLKIQRTQQEDSAVYLCASSLEGTGAEGETQYFGPGTRLLVL.

The genes are TRBV4-1 and TRBJ2-1; 10 nucleotides agree with TRBD2. The CDR3 has 17 amino acids. Germline V gene lookup returns CDR1 MGHRA and CDR2 YSYEKL. V lost 4 bases to trimming and J lost 1 base; unmatched junction nucleotides: 7. The CDR3 nucleotides are TGCGCCAGCAGCCCCCGGCTAGCGGGGGTTTCCTACAATGAGCAGTTCTTC. Its translation is CASSPRLAGVSYNEQFF.

This clonotype occurred many times. This chain joins TRBV13 and TRBJ2-2; 9 nucleotides line up with TRBD1. CDR1 is PRHDT and CDR2 is FYEKMQ in the germline V gene (reference sequence). J gave up 1 base and V 2 bases, and 8 bases lay outside the gene matches. The CDR3 consists of 18 residues. CDR3 nucleotide sequence: TGTGCCAGCAGCTTACCCCTCGACAGGGGGTGGAACACCGGGGAGCTGTTTTTT. The encoded protein is CASSLPLDRGWNTGELFF.

This chain links TRBV12-3 or TRBV12-4 with TRBJ2-1; 9 bases align to TRBD1. The V and J ends lost 3 bases and 7 bases, in that order; junction bases with no gene match: 4. The CDR3 is made up of 14 amino acids. CDR3 bases: TGTGCCAGCAGTTTCGGGACAGGGTTAAATGAGCAGTTCTTC. This gives the protein CASSFGTGLNEQFF.

This clonotype appeared many times. The chain is built from TRBV29-1 and TRBJ2-6; no clear D gene. The germline V gene encodes CDR1 SQVTM and CDR2 ANQGSEA. V was trimmed by 6 bases and J by 0 bases, leaving 12 bases between them. The CDR3 extends over 15 amino acids. CDR3 bases: TGCAGCGTAAATGACGGTAACTCTGGGGCCAACGTCCTGACTTTC. Amino acids: CSVNDGNSGANVLTF.

The chain carries TRBV28 and TRBJ1-2, with 8 nucleotides matching TRBD1. CDR1 and CDR2 (germline): MDHEN, SYDVKM. The length of the CDR3 is 16 residues. J gave up 8 bases and V 3 bases, and 14 bases lay outside the gene matches. CDR3 nucleotide sequence: TGTGCCAGCAGTTTGCGGACAGGGAGAAAAGTAGCAGGCTACACCTTC. Its protein product is CASSLRTGRKVAGYTF.

The chain has TRBV6-4 and TRBJ2-3; D assignment may be TRBD1 or TRBD2 (5 bases each). The germline V and J ends were trimmed by 4 bases and 3 bases, with 11 bases remaining between them. CDR3 size: 14 residues. CDR1 is MRHNA, CDR2 SNTAGT, per germline. The CDR3 sequence: CASSGGSLTDTQYF. In DNA form, the CDR3 reads TGTGCCAGCAGTGGGGGGAGTTTGACAGATACGCAGTATTTT.

There are many counts of this clonotype. V and J are TRBV5-5 and TRBJ1-6; D is unclear. This CDR3 is 13 amino acids long. Germline lookup yields CDR1 SGHKS and CDR2 YYEKEE (reference sequence). V dropped 4 bases and J dropped 6 bases, with 8 bases sitting between them. In nucleotides, the CDR3 is TGTGCCAGCAGCGTCACCCTTAATTCACCCCTCCACTTT. The encoded protein is CASSVTLNSPLHF.

This clonotype appeared many times. The V gene is TRBV20-1, the J gene TRBJ1-6, with 7 nucleotides matching TRBD1. Germline CDR1 is DFQATT and CDR2 is SNEGSKA (reference sequence). This CDR3 is 16 amino acids long. V trimming: 4 bases; J trimming: 7 bases; junction bases outside the gene matches: 13. The CDR3 reads CSAKKGGRVRNSPLHF. CDR3 in DNA: TGCAGTGCTAAAAAAGGGGGCAGGGTGCGAAATTCACCCCTCCACTTT.

This clonotype came up many times. This sequence joins TRBV20-1 and TRBJ2-1, with 8 nucleotides matching TRBD2. J lost 5 bases, V lost 6 bases, and 15 bases had no gene match. Germline-derived CDR1 and CDR2 are DFQATT and SNEGSKA (reference sequence). The CDR3 covers 16 residues. The CDR3 here is CSASKRDGRANNEQFF. As DNA, the CDR3 is TGCAGTGCCAGCAAGAGGGACGGGAGGGCCAACAATGAGCAGTTCTTC.

The chain employs TRBV14 and TRBJ2-7; D unclear. Deletions cut 5 bases from V and 5 bases from J, with 10 bases between. CDR1 and CDR2 (germline): SGHDN, FVKESK. The CDR3 loop spans 12 amino acids. CDR3 DNA: TGTGCCAGCAGCACGGTATTCAACGAGCAGTACTTC. It yields the protein CASSTVFNEQYF.

This chain connects TRBV11-3 to TRBJ2-1; 13 bases are a match to TRBD2. The CDR3 is 15 amino acids. CDR1 is SGHNT, CDR2 YENEEA, per germline. Trimming removed 4 bases from V and 6 bases from J; junction bases left unmatched: 3. CDR3 nucleotides: TGTGCCAGCAGCTCCCGGACTAGCGGGAGCAATGAGCAGTTCTTC. Its translation is CASSSRTSGSNEQFF.